The source of this T cell receptor (beta chain) is a study of blood T cell repertoires in COVID-19. Study summary: In each case, the material was cDNA or gDNA derived from T cells, B-cell-depleted T cells, or PBMCs.

Germline CDR1 reads SGHDT; CDR2 reads YYEEEE. The CDR3 runs to 16 residues. J was trimmed by 9 bases and V by 2 bases; bases with no gene match: 12. Data came from immunoSEQ multiplex PCR; TCRdb stores just in-frame clones and leaves some out. The sample carries some 500,000 clones, approximately 88% recorded once. This clone was detected once. J is TRBJ2-2 and V is TRBV5-6, with 8 bases that match TRBD2. The sequence came from a woman aged 40 to 55 who had recovered from COVID-19. Specimen: PBMCs or T cells enriched from blood (not recorded which). CDR3 amino acids: CASSLPGLGVGRELFF. The DNA for the CDR3 is TGTGCCAGCAGCTTACCGGGACTAGGGGTCGGTAGGGAGCTGTTTTTT.